The sequence of this T cell receptor (beta chain) was determined in a study of blood T cell repertoires in COVID-19 (dated by TCRdb to between 2020 and 2021). Some background on the complete study: The collaborator samples originated in the United States, Italy and Spain and spanned the acute and convalescent phases of COVID-19. Samples were obtained from the ongoing ImmuneRACE study (first 160 participants) and from over 1,000 subjects provided by 6 global collaborators. A de-identified subject ID, COVID-19 status, age in years and sex were almost always included in the sample metadata. The material from the prospective study consisted of cDNA or gDNA derived from T cells, B-cell-depleted T cells, or PBMCs. The repertoires were made available in a free public database intended to serve as a resource for research on the immune response to SARS-CoV-2. The dataset comprised deeply sampled blood TCRbeta repertoires from subjects exposed to, actively infected with, or recovered from COVID-19. Where available, HLA class I and class II types were obtained from metadata supplied by the sample provider rather than from assay-based typing. General conclusions and limits of the study: Clinical and demographic metadata were provided uncurated, with the amount varying by source and participant.

Collaborating institutions collected whole blood in K2EDTA tubes following their own protocols. For TCRbeta analysis, collaborators shipped samples as frozen whole blood, isolated PBMCs, or DNA extracted from either of those sample types. TCRbeta CDR3 regions were amplified from genomic DNA using the immunoSEQ Assay, a bias-controlled multiplex PCR. As for how the authors treated the data: Within the assay, amplification of reference gene primers was used to estimate how many nucleated cells each sample contained. To quantify the absolute abundance of each unique TCRbeta CDR3 rearrangement, sequence reads were collapsed and filtered. For each sample, productive Simpson clonality was calculated as the square root of Simpson's diversity index over productive rearrangements. The table comes from immuneACCESS by way of TCRdb, which keeps in-frame sequences with V and J called. Part of the clones is missing from these tables; in studies checked, under half for an unresolved V gene and the rest for unknown reasons. From that table come the V and J calls and clone size; the DNA was used to work out D and trimming. The sample table lists about 100,000 clones, about 89% of them with a count of one. The ten largest clones add up to approximately 2% of the sample.

This clone was picked up one time. This clone's antigen is unknown. No base quality information exists; no much larger clone differs at one position. From a lookup of the germline V gene (reference sequence), CDR1 and CDR2 are SEHNR and FQNEAQ. Including cysteine and phenylalanine, the CDR3 has 16 amino acids. Only the CDR3 region is kept as DNA, spanning 48 bases read in frame from base 1. Trimming removed 5 bases from V and 5 bases from J; the gene matches leave 14 bases unexplained. The rearranged segments are TRBV7-9 and TRBJ2-7; TRBD1 lines up with 8 middle nucleotides. Material for sequencing was peripheral blood. The sequence came from a man aged 50 or older with active COVID-19. CDR3 region: CASSARSWTGHDEQYF. In nucleotide form, the sequence is TGTGCCAGCAGCGCCCGTTCTTGGACAGGGCATGACGAGCAGTACTTC.